The rows below give T cell receptor beta chains drawn from one sample of a study of cytomegalovirus exposure and HLA in healthy donors. Produced via immunoSEQ multiplex PCR; TCRdb's table is partial and in-frame only. The sample has fewer than 150,000 clones; around 73% are singletons. Material: PBMCs. These receptors were obtained from a human donor in good health. Both conserved end residues are part of each CDR3. A D gene is named only where the DNA matches it firmly. Clone size, where shown, is once, few, many, or a class for clones that have expanded.

length: 15; J: TRBJ2-6; size: .; V: TRBV19; D: TRBD2; DNA: TGTGCCAGTAATGCGGGGGGCTCTGGGGCCAACGTCCTGACTTTC; CDR3: CASNAGGSGANVLTF
length: 13; J: TRBJ1-1; size: .; V: TRBV4-2; D: .; DNA: TGTGCCAGCAGCCAAGAGGACAGCACTGAAGCTTTCTTT; CDR3: CASSQEDSTEAFF
length: 15; J: TRBJ1-1; size: .; V: TRBV14; D: TRBD1; DNA: TGTGCCAGCAGTCTGAATACAGGGGGCGGCACTGAAGCTTTCTTT; CDR3: CASSLNTGGGTEAFF
length: 15; J: TRBJ2-4; size: once; V: TRBV15; D: .; DNA: TGTGCCACCAGCATTGACAGGTTGGCCAAAAACATTCAGCACTTC; CDR3: CATSIDRLAKNIQHF
length: 14; J: TRBJ1-2; size: once; V: TRBV12-5; D: TRBD1; DNA: TGTGCTAGCCATTCCGGGACAGCATACTATGGCTACACCTTC; CDR3: CASHSGTAYYGYTF
length: 13; J: TRBJ1-4; size: .; V: TRBV7-6; D: .; DNA: TGTGCCAGCAGCACCCCTACGGGTGAAAAACTGTTTTTT; CDR3: CASSTPTGEKLFF
length: 16; J: TRBJ1-6; size: few; V: TRBV6-6; D: .; DNA: TGTGCCAGCAGTTACTCGGGCCGGGGGGGCCATTCACCCCTCCACTTT; CDR3: CASSYSGRGGHSPLHF
length: 17; J: TRBJ2-7; size: .; V: TRBV15; D: TRBD1; DNA: TGTGCCACCAGCAGAGATCCCCCGACAGGGATAGGTTACGAGCAGTACTTC; CDR3: CATSRDPPTGIGYEQYF
length: 18; J: TRBJ2-3; size: .; V: TRBV2; D: .; DNA: TGTGCCAGCAGTATACCACCGATTAGCGGTCCCGTCACAGATACGCAGTATTTT; CDR3: CASSIPPISGPVTDTQYF
length: 14; J: TRBJ1-4; size: .; V: TRBV7-9; D: .; DNA: TGTGCCAGCAGCTTAGGACAGAAGGGCGAAAAACTGTTTTTT; CDR3: CASSLGQKGEKLFF
length: 16; J: TRBJ1-4; size: .; V: TRBV30; D: .; DNA: TGTGCCTGGAGTGGGGGACGCGGGGGAACTAATGAAAAACTGTTTTTT; CDR3: CAWSGGRGGTNEKLFF
length: 14; J: TRBJ1-5; size: .; V: TRBV5-1; D: TRBD1; DNA: TGCGCCAGCAGCCCGACAGGGGAGGATCAGCCCCAGCATTTT; CDR3: CASSPTGEDQPQHF
length: 16; J: TRBJ2-1; size: .; V: TRBV6-5; D: .; DNA: TGTGCCAGCAGTTACTCGAGGGGGAGCTCCTACAATGAGCAGTTCTTC; CDR3: CASSYSRGSSYNEQFF
length: 13; J: TRBJ1-5; size: .; V: TRBV18; D: .; DNA: TGTGCCAGCTCACCGCAGGGTGGACAGCCCCAGCATTTT; CDR3: CASSPQGGQPQHF
length: 16; J: TRBJ1-4; size: once; V: TRBV19; D: .; DNA: TGTGCCAGTAGTATACCCGGAGACCCGGGGTATGAAAAACTGTTTTTT; CDR3: CASSIPGDPGYEKLFF
length: 19; J: TRBJ2-2; size: few; V: TRBV4-2; D: TRBD2; DNA: TGTGCCAGCAGCCAAGACACGCCCAGCGGGGGGGCGGGCACCGGGGAGCTGTTTTTT; CDR3: CASSQDTPSGGAGTGELFF
length: 14; J: TRBJ2-5; size: .; V: TRBV5-1; D: TRBD2; DNA: TGCGCCAGCAGCCAAGCGGGGGATCAAGAGACCCAGTACTTC; CDR3: CASSQAGDQETQYF
length: 15; J: TRBJ1-6; size: few; V: TRBV6-6; D: .; DNA: TGTGCCAGCAGGCTTGTAACTCCCTATAATTCACCCCTCCACTTT; CDR3: CASRLVTPYNSPLHF
length: 14; J: TRBJ2-6; size: few; V: TRBV28; D: TRBD2; DNA: TGTGCCAGCCGGGGGGGGCCTGGGGCCAACGTCCTGACTTTC; CDR3: CASRGGPGANVLTF
length: 16; J: TRBJ2-3; size: few; V: TRBV4-1; D: .; DNA: TGCGCCAGCAGCCAATCCGGAGGGACCGGGGCAGATACGCAGTATTTT; CDR3: CASSQSGGTGADTQYF
length: 13; J: TRBJ2-7; size: once; V: TRBV5-6; D: TRBD2; DNA: TGTGCCAGCAGAAAGCGGGGGGGCTGCGAGCAGTACTTC; CDR3: CASRKRGGCEQYF
length: 17; J: TRBJ2-1; size: few; V: TRBV6-4; D: TRBD2; DNA: TGTGCCAGCAGTGACTCCGCACTAGCGGGGGAATACAATGAGCAGTTCTTC; CDR3: CASSDSALAGEYNEQFF
length: 15; J: TRBJ1-1; size: .; V: TRBV6-7; D: TRBD1; DNA: TGTGCCAGCAGTACAGGGGGTGACCCGAACACTGAAGCTTTCTTT; CDR3: CASSTGGDPNTEAFF
length: 16; J: TRBJ2-7; size: once; V: TRBV11-3; D: .; DNA: TGTGCCAGCAGCCGCAGGGTTGACCTACCCTACGCAGAGCAGTACTTC; CDR3: CASSRRVDLPYAEQYF